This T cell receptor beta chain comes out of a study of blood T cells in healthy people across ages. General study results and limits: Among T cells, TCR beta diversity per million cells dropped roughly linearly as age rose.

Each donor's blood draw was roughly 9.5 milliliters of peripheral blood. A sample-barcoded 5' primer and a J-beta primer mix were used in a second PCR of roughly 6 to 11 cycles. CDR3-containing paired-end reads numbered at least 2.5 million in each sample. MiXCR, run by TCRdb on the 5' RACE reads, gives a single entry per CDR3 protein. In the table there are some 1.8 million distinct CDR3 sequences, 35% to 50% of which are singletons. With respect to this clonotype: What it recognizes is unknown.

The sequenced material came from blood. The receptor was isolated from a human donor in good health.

CDR3 in DNA: TGTGCCAGCGGTCGGGCCGCGGTAAAGTATGGCTACACCTTC. This translates into CASGRAAVKYGYTF. This sequence joins TRBV3-1 and TRBJ1-2; D unclear. The germline V gene encodes CDR1 LGHDT and CDR2 YNNKEL (reference sequence). The V and J ends lost 8 bases and 5 bases respectively, with 18 bases between them. The CDR3 runs 14 residues. The entire variable domain, with the rest obtained from reference TRBV3-1 and TRBJ1-2, is as follows: DTAVSQTPKYLVTQMGNDKSIKCEQNLGHDTMYWYKQDSKKFLKIMFSYNNKELIINETVPNRFSPKSPDKAHLNLHINSLELGDSAVYFCASGRAAVKYGYTFGSGTRLTVV.